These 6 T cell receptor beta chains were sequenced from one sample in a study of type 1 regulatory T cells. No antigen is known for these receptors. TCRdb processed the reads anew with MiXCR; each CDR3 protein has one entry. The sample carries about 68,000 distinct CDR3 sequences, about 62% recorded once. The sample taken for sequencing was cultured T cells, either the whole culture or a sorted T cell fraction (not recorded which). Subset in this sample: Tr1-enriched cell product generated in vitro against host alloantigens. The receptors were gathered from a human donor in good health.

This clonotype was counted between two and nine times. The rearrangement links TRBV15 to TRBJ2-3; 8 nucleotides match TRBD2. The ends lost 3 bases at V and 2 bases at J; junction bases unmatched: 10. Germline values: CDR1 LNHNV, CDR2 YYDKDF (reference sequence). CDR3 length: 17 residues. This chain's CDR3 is CATSRHRSAGVTDTQYF. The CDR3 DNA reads TGTGCCACCAGCAGGCACCGCTCAGCGGGGGTCACAGATACGCAGTATTTT.

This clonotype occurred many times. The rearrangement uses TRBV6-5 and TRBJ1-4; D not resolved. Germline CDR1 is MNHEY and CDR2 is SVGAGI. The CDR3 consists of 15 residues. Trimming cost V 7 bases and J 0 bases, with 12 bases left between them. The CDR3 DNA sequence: TGTGCCAGCAATTCCCGCGGGGCAACTAATGAAAAACTGTTTTTT. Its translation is CASNSRGATNEKLFF.

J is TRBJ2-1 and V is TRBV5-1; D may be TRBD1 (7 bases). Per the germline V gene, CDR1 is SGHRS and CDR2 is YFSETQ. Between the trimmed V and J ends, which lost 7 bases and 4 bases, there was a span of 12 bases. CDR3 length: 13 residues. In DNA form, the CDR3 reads TGCGCCAGCGGGCAGGGGGGATACAATGAGCAGTTCTTC. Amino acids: CASGQGGYNEQFF.

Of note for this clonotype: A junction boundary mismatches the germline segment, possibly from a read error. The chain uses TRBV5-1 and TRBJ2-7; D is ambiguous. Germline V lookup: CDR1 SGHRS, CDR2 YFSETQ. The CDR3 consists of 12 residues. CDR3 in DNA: TGCGCCAGCAGCTTGGATGGCTCCCAATCGGACTTC. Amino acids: CASSLDGSQSDF.

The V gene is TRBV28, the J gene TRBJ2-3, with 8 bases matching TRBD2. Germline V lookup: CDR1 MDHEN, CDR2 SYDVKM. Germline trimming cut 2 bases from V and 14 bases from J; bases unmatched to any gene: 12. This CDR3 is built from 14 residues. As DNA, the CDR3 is TGTGCCAGCAGTTTAGGACTTAGCGGGACAAGGGCGTATTTT. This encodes CASSLGLSGTRAYF.

CDR3 nucleotides: TGTGCCAGCTATACAATCAGGGGGAAAAGGGGCGAGCAGTACTTC. Amino acid sequence: CASYTIRGKRGEQYF. The chain carries TRBV27 and TRBJ2-7; TRBD1 aligns across 7 bases. The CDR3 runs 15 residues. Germline-derived CDR1 and CDR2 are MNHEY and SMNVEV (reference sequence). J gave up 6 bases and V 8 bases, and 16 bases lay outside the gene matches.